The rows below give T cell receptor beta chains drawn from one sample of a study of cytomegalovirus exposure and HLA in healthy donors. Method: immunoSEQ multiplex PCR; TCRdb's copy keeps in-frame clones and lacks some. The table shows 140,000 to 150,000 clones, with around three quarters occurring only once. Sequencing input: PBMCs. These receptor sequences come from a man aged 35 to 55 in good health and CMV-seronegative. CDR3s include the opening cysteine and the closing phenylalanine or tryptophan. The order of the fields is D gene, V gene, clone size, J gene, CDR3 protein, CDR3 DNA. A D gene is named only where the DNA matches it firmly. Clone size is stated in some rows and not others, as once, few, many or a class when expanded.

D gene: .
V gene: TRBV2
clone size: .
J gene: TRBJ2-3
CDR3 protein: CASTERAVGIDTQYF
CDR3 DNA: TGTGCCAGCACCGAGAGGGCTGTCGGGATAGATACGCAGTATTTT

D gene: .
V gene: TRBV7-3
clone size: .
J gene: TRBJ2-5
CDR3 protein: CASSLEAGQETQYF
CDR3 DNA: TGTGCCAGCAGCTTAGAGGCGGGGCAAGAGACCCAGTACTTC

D gene: TRBD1
V gene: TRBV28
clone size: once
J gene: TRBJ2-7
CDR3 protein: CATGQGLEAYEQYF
CDR3 DNA: TGTGCCACCGGACAGGGTCTTGAGGCCTACGAGCAGTACTTC

D gene: .
V gene: TRBV5-1
clone size: .
J gene: TRBJ2-7
CDR3 protein: CASSWDSSSYEQYF
CDR3 DNA: TGCGCCAGCAGCTGGGACTCCAGCTCCTACGAGCAGTACTTC

D gene: TRBD2
V gene: TRBV7-3
clone size: .
J gene: TRBJ2-3
CDR3 protein: CASSLRLAYSPGAQYF
CDR3 DNA: TGTGCCAGCAGCTTAAGACTAGCGTACAGTCCAGGGGCGCAGTATTTT

D gene: TRBD2
V gene: TRBV15
clone size: .
J gene: TRBJ2-5
CDR3 protein: CATSPLAGGPGRNEQYF
CDR3 DNA: TGTGCCACCAGCCCACTAGCGGGAGGTCCCGGCCGAAATGAGCAGTACTTC

D gene: TRBD2
V gene: TRBV9
clone size: .
J gene: TRBJ2-3
CDR3 protein: CASSVAGLAGTDTQYF
CDR3 DNA: TGTGCCAGCAGCGTAGCTGGGCTAGCGGGAACAGATACGCAGTATTTT

D gene: .
V gene: TRBV28
clone size: .
J gene: TRBJ2-7
CDR3 protein: CASRRKSGSYEQYF
CDR3 DNA: TGTGCCAGCAGGCGGAAAAGCGGGTCCTACGAGCAGTACTTC

D gene: TRBD1
V gene: TRBV5-4
clone size: .
J gene: TRBJ1-1
CDR3 protein: CASSLAGGKAFF
CDR3 DNA: TGTGCCAGCAGCTTGGCAGGGGGCAAAGCTTTCTTT

D gene: TRBD1
V gene: TRBV6-1
clone size: few
J gene: TRBJ2-7
CDR3 protein: CASSPWTGTYEQYF
CDR3 DNA: TGTGCCAGCAGTCCCTGGACAGGCACCTACGAGCAGTACTTC

D gene: TRBD2
V gene: TRBV11-3
clone size: few
J gene: TRBJ2-1
CDR3 protein: CASSLRAGGFYNEQFF
CDR3 DNA: TGTGCCAGCAGCTTAAGGGCGGGAGGGTTCTACAATGAGCAGTTCTTC

D gene: .
V gene: TRBV5-6
clone size: .
J gene: TRBJ2-2
CDR3 protein: CASSLGLVGTGELFF
CDR3 DNA: TGTGCCAGCAGCTTGGGGCTAGTAGGTACCGGGGAGCTGTTTTTT

D gene: .
V gene: TRBV7-9
clone size: .
J gene: TRBJ1-2
CDR3 protein: CSSSLSDGYTF
CDR3 DNA: TGTTCCAGCAGCTTAAGCGATGGCTACACCTTC

D gene: TRBD2
V gene: TRBV11-2
clone size: .
J gene: TRBJ2-1
CDR3 protein: CASSRTGGGLYNEQFF
CDR3 DNA: TGTGCCAGCAGCAGGACTGGCGGGGGTCTCTACAATGAGCAGTTCTTC

D gene: .
V gene: TRBV7-9
clone size: .
J gene: TRBJ2-5
CDR3 protein: CASSPLGTHQTAETQYF
CDR3 DNA: TGTGCCAGCAGCCCCCTGGGGACACACCAAACGGCAGAGACCCAGTACTTC

D gene: .
V gene: TRBV7-9
clone size: few
J gene: TRBJ2-1
CDR3 protein: CASSLVPDEQFF
CDR3 DNA: TGTGCCAGCAGCTTAGTCCCCGATGAGCAGTTCTTC